The present T cell receptor (beta chain) was sequenced within a study of blood T cell repertoires in COVID-19. Overall study context: The United States, Italy and Spain provided the acute and convalescent COVID-19 samples. Sources were T cells, B-cell-depleted T cells, or PBMCs; the material itself was cDNA or gDNA.

The V and J ends lost 0 bases and 2 bases respectively, with 13 bases between them. CDR1 and CDR2 (germline): GTSNPN, SVGIG (reference sequence). This CDR3 spans 16 amino acids. Sequencing used immunoSEQ multiplex PCR; TCRdb keeps in-frame clones, though not all of them. The sample holds over 85,000 clones, about 91% seen once. The table lists this clone with a count of one. The rearrangement uses TRBV30 and TRBJ2-2; D is possibly TRBD2 (6 bases). The sequenced sample consisted of peripheral blood. The sequence derives from a woman in her seventies with acute or convalescent COVID-19. CDR3 sequence reads: CAWSVARGINTGELFF. CDR3 nucleotides: TGTGCCTGGAGTGTAGCCCGCGGGATCAACACCGGGGAGCTGTTTTTT. The complete variable domain, with remaining parts taken from reference TRBV30 and TRBJ2-2, reads SQTIHQWPATLVQPVGSPLSLECTVEGTSNPNLYWYRQAAGRGLQLLFYSVGIGQISSEVPQNLSASRPQDRQFILSSKKLLLSDSGFYLCAWSVARGINTGELFFGEGSRLTVL.